This TCR beta chain was captured by sequencing in a study of beta chain features in type 1 diabetes. Expressed TCRB transcripts were sequenced because the entire RNA isolate underwent reverse transcription. The protocol was immunoSEQ multiplex PCR, while the TCRdb copy is restricted to in-frame clones and leaves out a portion. The sample shows about 700,000 clones, about an eighth of them seen only once. With regard to this clone: Its antigen is not identified.

Study results and caveats: For Type 1 diabetes patients, all four CD4+ subsets carried TCRB CDR3s that were moderately but significantly shorter.

The receptor comes from a man aged 18 to 29 with type 1 diabetes. The specimen was naive CD4+ T cells from blood.

The CDR3 DNA reads as TGTGCCAGCAGCTTAGGGGCGGGGAACTACGAGCAGTACTTC. Protein sequence: CASSLGAGNYEQYF. The V call is TRBV7-9, the J call TRBJ2-7; a possible D gene is TRBD2 (6 bases). CDR3 length: 14 amino acids. Per the germline V gene, CDR1 is SEHNR and CDR2 is FQNEAQ (reference sequence). Trimming took 1 base from V and 3 from J, leaving 10 bases between them.